These 20 T cell receptor beta chains originate from one sample sequenced in a study of spatial heterogeneity in lung cancer. TCRdb analysed the 5' RACE reads with MiXCR anew, one entry per CDR3 protein. The profile covers 25,000 or so distinct CDR3 sequences, with around 13% appearing a single time and roughly 25% taken by the ten largest. Sample time point: sample taken at primary tumor resection. Sequencing was performed on whole RNA extracted from tumor and nontumor lung tissue, or from frozen PBMC, and the material was left unsorted. This specimen consisted of PBMCs, obtained at surgery. These TCRs come from a female donor with early-stage non-small cell lung cancer.

The chain joins TRBV29-1 to TRBJ2-7, with no clear D. V dropped 4 bases and J dropped 4 bases, with 8 bases sitting between them. The V gene's germline CDR1 is SQVTM and CDR2 ANQGSEA. CDR3 size: 11 residues. As DNA, the CDR3 is TGCAGCGTTGTTCACGGATACGAGCAGTACTTC. It yields the protein CSVVHGYEQYF.

This clonotype showed up just a few times. This sequence joins TRBV7-3 and TRBJ1-2; maybe TRBD1 (5 bases). V lost 2 bases, J lost 8 bases, and 12 bases lay in between. Germline V gives CDR1 SGHTA, CDR2 FQGTGA. The CDR3 is 13 residues long. CDR3: CASSLYGTGGYTF. The CDR3 nucleotides are TGTGCCAGCAGCTTATATGGGACCGGAGGCTACACCTTC.

This clonotype was counted many times. This chain connects TRBV7-9 to TRBJ1-5, with 7 nucleotides matching TRBD1. The CDR3 runs 15 residues. V shed 1 base, J shed 3 bases, and the junction held 3 bases outside the gene matches. Germline V CDR1 and CDR2: SEHNR, FQNEAQ (reference sequence). CDR3 DNA: TGTGCCAGCAGCTTAGAAGGGACAGCCAATCAGCCCCAGCATTTT. Translating it yields CASSLEGTANQPQHF.

A note on this clonotype: This clone may be a read error of a much larger clone one base away. The rearrangement joins TRBV4-3 to TRBJ2-5, with D perhaps assigned TRBD1 or TRBD2 (5 bases each). The CDR3 covers 18 residues. CDR1 LGHNA and CDR2 YSLEER come from the germline V gene. The CDR3 DNA follows: TGCACCAGCAGCCAAGATCTGGGGACGGGGTCTACCCCGGAGACCCAGTACTTC. It yields the protein CTSSQDLGTGSTPETQYF.

This clonotype was recorded many times. J is TRBJ1-5 and V is TRBV20-1, with 10 bases that match TRBD1. The CDR3 totals 15 residues. V gave up 1 base and J gave up 7 bases; unmatched junction bases: 7. The germline V gene has CDR1 DFQATT and CDR2 SNEGSKA (reference sequence). CDR3 nucleotides: TGCAGTGCTAGAGGCCCTGGACAGGGGGAACAGCCCCAGCATTTT. Translating it yields CSARGPGQGEQPQHF.

This clonotype was counted between two and nine times. A much more abundant neighbour one base away suggests this may be a read error. V and J are TRBV20-1 and TRBJ2-7; 13 bases align to TRBD2. The germline V gene encodes CDR1 DFQATT and CDR2 SNEGSKA (reference sequence). The CDR3 extends over 17 amino acids. V lost 3 bases, J lost 2 bases, and 10 bases stayed unmatched. The CDR3 bases are TGCAGTGCTAGTCCCAGATCCGGGACTAGCGGGGCCTACGAGCAGTACGTC. It yields the protein CSASPRSGTSGAYEQYV.

Of note for this clonotype: This clone may be a read error of a much larger clone one base away. The chain has TRBV29-1 and TRBJ1-2; D is undetermined. This CDR3 is built from 12 residues. Germline V gene sequence: CDR1 SQVTM, CDR2 ANQGSEA. CDR3 sequence: CCVEKTSGGYTF. CDR3 coding DNA: TGCTGCGTAGAGAAGACATCGGGGGGCTACACCTTC. The full variable domain, in which reference TRBV29-1 and TRBJ1-2 provide the parts outside the CDR3, is SAVISQKPSRDICQRGTSLTIQCQVDSQVTMMFWYRQQPGQSLTLIATANQGSEATYESGFVIDKFPISRPNLTFSTLTVSNMSPEDSSIYLCCVEKTSGGYTFGSGTRLTVV.

This clonotype was observed at least ten times. The gene calls are TRBV20-1 and TRBJ2-3; 8 nucleotides match TRBD2. This CDR3 region has 13 residues. Germline V gene lookup returns CDR1 DFQATT and CDR2 SNEGSKA (reference sequence). Germline trimming cut 6 bases from V and 4 bases from J; bases unmatched to any gene: 6. The CDR3 DNA reads TGCAGTGCCCCTAGCGGGTTGGCAGATACGCAGTATTTT. Residues: CSAPSGLADTQYF.

There are many counts of this clonotype. V gene TRBV28 combines with J gene TRBJ2-7, with D possibly being TRBD1 or TRBD2 (5 bases each). The V end was cut by 2 bases, the J end by 3 bases, with 8 bases between. CDR3 length equals 13 residues. CDR1 and CDR2 (germline): MDHEN, SYDVKM. The CDR3 bases are TGTGCCAGCAGTTTACTGGGGGACTACGAGCAGTACGTC. Protein product: CASSLLGDYEQYV.

This clonotype showed up many times. The chain uses TRBV6-2 or TRBV6-3 and TRBJ2-1; the D is unclear. Germline-derived CDR1 and CDR2 are MNHEY and SVGEGT. V lost 7 bases, J lost 0 bases, and 13 bases lay in between. This CDR3 region has 15 residues. This CDR3 is CASISALASYNEQFF. The CDR3 nucleotides are TGTGCCAGCATATCCGCGTTAGCCTCCTACAATGAGCAGTTCTTC.

In this sample, this clonotype turned up many times. This rearrangement joins TRBV6-2 or TRBV6-3 to TRBJ2-7; 10 bases are a match to TRBD1. The CDR3 is made up of 16 amino acids. V gave up 2 bases and J gave up 2 bases; unmatched junction bases: 6. In germline, CDR1 is MNHEY, CDR2 SVGEGT. The DNA of the CDR3 is TGTGCCAGCAGTTACGGACCGGGACAGGGGACCTACGAGCAGTACTTC. It codes for CASSYGPGQGTYEQYF.

In its sample, this clonotype was seen many times. CDR3 loop: CATSDFLGGGETQYF. Written as DNA, the CDR3 is TGTGCCACCAGTGATTTTCTCGGGGGGGGAGAGACCCAGTACTTC. This sequence joins TRBV24-1 and TRBJ2-5; the match to TRBD2 covers 8 bases. Germline V gives CDR1 KGHDR, CDR2 SFDVKD. V gave up 1 base and J gave up 4 bases; unmatched junction bases: 4. The CDR3 runs to 15 residues.

The chain couples TRBV18 to TRBJ2-3; D unresolved. From germline, CDR1 is KGHSH and CDR2 LQKENI. V was shortened by 5 bases and J by 5 bases, with 14 bases between the two germline ends. CDR3 length: 14 amino acids. CDR3: CASSSGEGIDTQYF. As DNA, the CDR3 is TGTGCCAGCTCATCCGGAGAAGGTATAGATACGCAGTATTTT.

This sequence joins TRBV6-2 or TRBV6-3 and TRBJ2-5; 7 nucleotides line up with TRBD1. CDR1 MNHEY and CDR2 SVGEGT come from the germline V gene. Trimming at V came to 6 bases and at J to 1 base, leaving 8 bases not matched to a gene. CDR3 length: 15 amino acids. The CDR3 region is CASRGDRDFQETQYF. In nucleotides, the CDR3 is TGTGCCAGCAGGGGGGACAGAGATTTCCAAGAGACCCAGTACTTC.

This clonotype has a count of ten or more. The chain uses TRBV7-9 and TRBJ2-7, with 7 bases that match TRBD1. This CDR3 is 12 amino acids long. V lost 4 bases, J lost 6 bases, and 3 bases stayed unmatched. From germline, CDR1 is SEHNR and CDR2 FQNEAQ (reference sequence). The CDR3 reads CASSSGDSEQYF. DNA for the CDR3: TGTGCCAGCAGCTCCGGGGACAGCGAGCAGTACTTC.

DNA of the CDR3: TGTGCCAGCAGTTATGTAGCGGGAAACACAGATACGCAGTATTTT. Translating it yields CASSYVAGNTDTQYF. The chain joins TRBV6-5 to TRBJ2-3; 8 bases agree with TRBD2. After removal of 3 bases from V and 2 bases from J, the junction contained 4 bases not matched to a gene. The germline CDR1 and CDR2 sequences are MNHEY and SVGAGI. The CDR3 covers 15 residues.

This clonotype was observed at least ten times. The chain links TRBV6-2 or TRBV6-3 to TRBJ1-1; D is perhaps TRBD1 (5 bases). The germline V gene has CDR1 MNHEY and CDR2 SVGEGT. The V end lost 8 bases, the J end lost 8 bases, and 21 bases lay between the germline ends. The CDR3 runs to 14 residues. The CDR3 sequence: CASRRRDSKGEAFF. CDR3 nucleotide sequence: TGTGCCAGCCGTCGAAGGGACTCAAAAGGGGAAGCTTTCTTT.

In this sample, this clonotype turned up many times. The CDR3 DNA reads TGTGCCAGCAGGACCGACAGGACTTCCTACGAGCAGTACTTC. Its translation is CASRTDRTSYEQYF. V is TRBV7-2 and J is TRBJ2-7; D possibly corresponds to TRBD1 (6 bases). The CDR3 totals 14 residues. The V end lost 6 bases, the J end lost 1 base, and 13 bases lay between the germline ends. Germline values: CDR1 SGHTA, CDR2 FQGNSA. The complete variable domain, with remaining parts taken from reference TRBV7-2 and TRBJ2-7, reads GAGVSQSPSNKVTEKGKDVELRCDPISGHTALYWYRQSLGQGLEFLIYFQGNSAPDKSGLPSDRFSAERTGGSVSTLTIQRTQQEDSAVYLCASRTDRTSYEQYFGPGTRLTVT.

The chain couples TRBV4-3 to TRBJ2-3; D gene ambiguous. CDR1 is LGHNA, CDR2 YSLEER, per germline. V was trimmed by 1 base and J by 5 bases, leaving 10 bases between them. The CDR3 contains 14 residues. The CDR3 DNA is TGCGCCAGCAGCCAAGGGCCGGGTCGAGATACGCAGTATTTT. It yields the protein CASSQGPGRDTQYF.

A note on this clonotype: It may be a read error: a sequence one base away is much more abundant. This sequence joins TRBV5-4 and TRBJ1-1; 10 positions agree with TRBD1. The CDR3 has 14 residues. With 10 bases clipped from V and 4 bases from J, the junction kept 10 bases outside the gene matches. Germline CDR1 and CDR2: SGHNT and YYREEE (reference sequence). In DNA form, the CDR3 reads TGTGCCGGCAAAGCCGACAGGGGGCCCACTGAAGCTTTCTTT. Its translation is CAGKADRGPTEAFF.